What follows are 16 T cell receptor beta chains derived from one specimen sequenced in a study of blood T cell repertoires in COVID-19. Method: immunoSEQ multiplex PCR; TCRdb's copy keeps in-frame clones and lacks some. The sample yields 330,000 or so clones, roughly 87% seen once. The sequencing input was PBMCs or T cells enriched from blood (not recorded which). These receptors were collected from a woman in her twenties or thirties who had recovered from COVID-19.

V and J are TRBV19 and TRBJ1-5; D might be TRBD1 (5 bases). The germline V and J ends were trimmed by 3 bases and 1 base, with 13 bases remaining between them. Germline V gene data show CDR1 as LNHDA and CDR2 as SQIVND (reference sequence). This CDR3 spans 16 amino acids. The CDR3 region is CASSMPQGISNQPQHF. The DNA of the CDR3 is TGTGCCAGTAGTATGCCCCAGGGTATCAGCAATCAGCCCCAGCATTTT.

The table lists this clone with a count of one. The chain joins TRBV4-1 to TRBJ1-1; D is possibly TRBD1 (6 bases). Germline V gene sequence: CDR1 MGHRA, CDR2 YSYEKL. CDR3 length: 15 amino acids. Trimming pared 3 bases from V and 0 bases from J, leaving 11 bases between. The CDR3 protein is CASSQRGGLNTEAFF. The CDR3 DNA reads as TGCGCCAGCAGCCAGCGGGGGGGCCTGAACACTGAAGCTTTCTTT.

The chain uses TRBV6-5 and TRBJ1-5; 9 bases map to TRBD1. This CDR3 comprises 14 residues. V was clipped by 2 bases and J by 7 bases; unmatched bases: 3. The germline CDR1 and CDR2 sequences are MNHEY and SVGAGI. The CDR3 here is CASSYTGGRQPQHF. CDR3 coding DNA: TGTGCCAGCAGTTACACAGGGGGCAGGCAGCCCCAGCATTTT.

The V call is TRBV19, the J call TRBJ1-5; 7 positions agree with TRBD1. The CDR3 consists of 16 residues. CDR1 is LNHDA, CDR2 SQIVND, per germline (reference sequence). V trimming: 7 bases; J trimming: 7 bases; junction bases outside the gene matches: 16. In DNA, the CDR3 is TGTGCCAGTACAACTACAGGGGTGGGCTATAGACAGCCCCAGCATTTT. Amino acids: CASTTTGVGYRQPQHF.

CDR3 bases: TGTGCCAGCAGCAATGACAGGGTGCAACAGCCCCAGCATTTT. As protein: CASSNDRVQQPQHF. The chain has TRBV5-5 and TRBJ1-5, with 7 bases that match TRBD1. V lost 4 bases, J lost 7 bases, and 8 bases stayed unmatched. The CDR3 is 14 residues long. CDR1 is SGHKS, CDR2 YYEKEE, per germline (reference sequence). Variable domain in full (rest from reference TRBV5-5 and TRBJ1-5): DAGVTQSPTHLIKTRGQQVTLRCSPISGHKSVSWYQQVLGQGPQFIFQYYEKEERGRGNFPDRFSARQFPNYSSELNVNALLLGDSALYLCASSNDRVQQPQHFGDGTRLSIL.

This chain links TRBV29-1 with TRBJ1-4, with D possibly matching TRBD1 (6 bases). The germline V gene has CDR1 SQVTM and CDR2 ANQGSEA. Trimming pared 5 bases from V and 0 bases from J, leaving 10 bases between. The CDR3 has 14 amino acids. CDR3 nucleotides: TGCAGCGTTCGCAGGGGCTCAACTAATGAAAAACTGTTTTTT. This gives the protein CSVRRGSTNEKLFF.

The chain employs TRBV10-3 and TRBJ2-1, with TRBD2 matching 10 bases. Trimming at V came to 4 bases and at J to 0 bases, leaving 18 bases not matched to a gene. CDR1 is ENHRY, CDR2 SYGVKD, per germline. This CDR3 has 21 amino acids. The DNA for the CDR3 is TGTGCCATCAGTGGCTCCGCAGGTAGGACTAGCGGAATCAGCTCCTACAATGAGCAGTTCTTC. This translates into CAISGSAGRTSGISSYNEQFF.

V gene TRBV28 combines with J gene TRBJ1-3, with D unresolved. Germline CDR1 reads MDHEN; CDR2 reads SYDVKM. The CDR3 extends over 14 amino acids. V was trimmed by 3 bases and J by 2 bases, leaving 8 bases between them. The CDR3 nucleotides read TGTGCCAGCAGTTTGGAGGTCGCTGGAAACACCATATATTTT. Protein: CASSLEVAGNTIYF.

The chain employs TRBV4-2 and TRBJ1-6, with D unclear. The ends were cut back, 1 base at V and 7 bases at J, with 5 bases in the middle. Germline V gives CDR1 LGHNA, CDR2 YNFKEQ. The CDR3 covers 13 residues. This chain's CDR3 is CASSQVRNSPLHF. The CDR3 bases are TGTGCCAGCAGCCAAGTCCGGAATTCACCCCTCCACTTT.

On this clone: At one boundary the junction diverges from the germline segment, which might be a read error. The CDR3 loop is CASSEDPHSGNTIYF. CDR3 in DNA: TGCGCCAGCAGCGAAGATCCCCACTCTGGAAACACCATATATTTT. The V gene is TRBV4-1, the J gene TRBJ1-3, with D unresolved. CDR1 is MGHRA and CDR2 is YSYEKL in the germline V gene. CDR3 length: 15 residues.

This clone was recorded once. V and J are TRBV5-1 and TRBJ2-1; 10 nucleotides match TRBD2. The V and J ends lost 5 bases and 0 bases, in that order; junction bases with no gene match: 5. Looked up from germline, CDR1 is SGHRS and CDR2 is YFSETQ. The CDR3 is 16 amino acids. As DNA, the CDR3 is TGCGCCAGCAGAACAGCGGGGGGGAGCTCCTACAATGAGCAGTTCTTC. This translates into CASRTAGGSSYNEQFF. Full variable domain (missing parts from reference TRBV5-1 and TRBJ2-1): KAGVTQTPRYLIKTRGQQVTLSCSPISGHRSVSWYQQTPGQGLQFLFEYFSETQRNKGNFPGRFSGRQFSNSRSEMNVSTLELGDSALYLCASRTAGGSSYNEQFFGPGTRLTVL.

The V gene is TRBV7-9, the J gene TRBJ2-5; possibly TRBD1 for D (6 bases). V was shortened by 5 bases and J by 3 bases, with 10 bases between the two germline ends. Germline assignment: CDR1 SEHNR and CDR2 FQNEAQ (reference sequence). The CDR3 loop spans 13 amino acids. DNA of the CDR3: TGTGCCAGCAGCATTCGACAGGAAGAGACCCAGTACTTC. Its translation: CASSIRQEETQYF.

The V call is TRBV2, the J call TRBJ1-1; no clear D gene. Germline V gene data show CDR1 as SNHLY and CDR2 as FYNNEI. The CDR3 extends over 11 amino acids. V was cut by 2 bases and J by 8 bases, with 6 bases left in between. The CDR3 protein is CASSEWAEAFF. The CDR3 DNA sequence: TGTGCCAGCAGTGAATGGGCCGAAGCTTTCTTT.

This sequence joins TRBV4-1 and TRBJ2-5; TRBD2 might be the D (5 bases). Germline V gives CDR1 MGHRA, CDR2 YSYEKL. The CDR3 sequence is 15 residues long. The ends were cut back, 0 bases at V and 2 bases at J, with 10 bases in the middle. CDR3: CASSQERWTQETQYF. Here the CDR3 DNA reads TGCGCCAGCAGCCAAGAACGGTGGACTCAAGAGACCCAGTACTTC.

The J gene is TRBJ1-2, the V gene TRBV24-1; the D gene is possibly TRBD1 (6 bases). V shed 5 bases and J shed 4 bases, with 10 bases lying between them. CDR1 KGHDR and CDR2 SFDVKD come from the germline V gene. This CDR3 has 13 residues. Here the CDR3 DNA reads TGTGCCACCAGTGCCAGGGGATCCTATGGCTACACCTTC. The encoded protein is CATSARGSYGYTF.

The gene calls are TRBV29-1 and TRBJ1-2; TRBD1 matches at 11 bases. CDR1 SQVTM and CDR2 ANQGSEA come from the germline V gene. The J segment lost 2 bases and the V segment lost 5 bases, leaving 7 bases of the junction unmatched. CDR3 length: 15 residues. CDR3 residues: CSVPGQGEGNYGYTF. CDR3 DNA sequence: TGCAGCGTTCCGGGACAGGGGGAGGGCAACTATGGCTACACCTTC.